Presented here are 6 T cell receptor beta chains from one specimen sequenced in a study of cytomegalovirus exposure and HLA in healthy donors. 60 Vbeta and 13 Jbeta primers were used in PCR. Measured with immunoSEQ multiplex PCR; TCRdb has only the in-frame clones, and not every one. The sample carries roughly 120,000 clones, 60% to 80% recorded once. Sample: PBMCs. Receptors were obtained from a man aged 18 to 29 in good health and CMV-seropositive.

Notes on this clone: Different DNA sequences within this sample yield the same CDR3. The gene calls are TRBV10-1 and TRBJ2-5; D not certain. Germline lookup yields CDR1 WNHNN and CDR2 SYGVQD (reference sequence). V gave up 0 bases and J gave up 10 bases, with 12 bases separating them. The CDR3 contains 13 residues. The CDR3 spells CASSESLLDDQYF. The CDR3 DNA reads as TGCGCCAGCAGTGAGTCCCTTCTAGACGACCAGTACTTC.

The rearrangement links TRBV7-2 to TRBJ1-2, with D perhaps matching TRBD1 (5 bases). V was cut by 5 bases and J by 4 bases, with 14 bases left in between. The CDR3 is 14 residues long. Germline lookup yields CDR1 SGHTA and CDR2 FQGNSA. The CDR3 coding sequence is TGTGCCAGCAGCCAATTAGGGCAGGGCTATGGCTACACCTTC. It specifies CASSQLGQGYGYTF. Together with reference TRBV7-2 and TRBJ1-2, the CDR3 gives the full variable domain: GAGVSQSPSNKVTEKGKDVELRCDPISGHTALYWYRQSLGQGLEFLIYFQGNSAPDKSGLPSDRFSAERTGGSVSTLTIQRTQQEDSAVYLCASSQLGQGYGYTFGSGTRLTVV.

The chain combines TRBV6-6 with TRBJ1-5; 7 nucleotides agree with TRBD1. The ends lost 0 bases at V and 6 bases at J; junction bases unmatched: 5. Germline values: CDR1 MNHNY, CDR2 SVGAGI (reference sequence). The CDR3 contains 15 residues. CDR3 in DNA: TGTGCCAGCAGTTACTCGATACAGGGGATTCAGCCCCAGCATTTT. It specifies CASSYSIQGIQPQHF.

About this clone itself: This specimen includes other DNA sequences encoding the same CDR3. This sequence joins TRBV18 and TRBJ1-5; 9 bases are shared with TRBD1. The CDR3 is 15 residues long. Germline V gene lookup returns CDR1 KGHSH and CDR2 LQKENI. With 6 bases clipped from V and 4 bases from J, the junction kept 7 bases outside the gene matches. CDR3 protein: CASSPDRGGNQPQHF. The CDR3 nucleotides read TGTGCCAGCTCCCCCGACAGGGGGGGAAATCAGCCCCAGCATTTT.

This chain links TRBV15 with TRBJ2-5; D perhaps matches TRBD1 (5 bases). This CDR3 has 12 amino acids. Germline CDR1 and CDR2: LNHNV and YYDKDF (reference sequence). V lost 5 bases, J lost 12 bases, and 16 bases lay in between. Here the CDR3 reads CATSGFDSIKYF. CDR3 coding DNA: TGTGCCACCAGCGGATTCGACAGTATTAAGTACTTC. The complete variable domain, with remaining parts taken from reference TRBV15 and TRBJ2-5, reads DAMVIQNPRYQVTQFGKPVTLSCSQTLNHNVMYWYQQKSSQAPKLLFHYYDKDFNNEADTPDNFQSRRPNTSFCFLDIRSPGLGDTAMYLCATSGFDSIKYFGPGTRLLVL.

This clone showed up just a few times. The chain uses TRBV5-6 and TRBJ1-4; D gene unclear. V was trimmed by 0 bases and J by 7 bases, leaving 16 bases between them. Germline CDR1 SGHDT, CDR2 YYEEEE. The CDR3 runs to 16 residues. CDR3 DNA: TGTGCCAGCAGCTTGGTGGCCACGGGAGGTGGTGAAAAACTGTTTTTT. Translated, it gives CASSLVATGGGEKLFF.